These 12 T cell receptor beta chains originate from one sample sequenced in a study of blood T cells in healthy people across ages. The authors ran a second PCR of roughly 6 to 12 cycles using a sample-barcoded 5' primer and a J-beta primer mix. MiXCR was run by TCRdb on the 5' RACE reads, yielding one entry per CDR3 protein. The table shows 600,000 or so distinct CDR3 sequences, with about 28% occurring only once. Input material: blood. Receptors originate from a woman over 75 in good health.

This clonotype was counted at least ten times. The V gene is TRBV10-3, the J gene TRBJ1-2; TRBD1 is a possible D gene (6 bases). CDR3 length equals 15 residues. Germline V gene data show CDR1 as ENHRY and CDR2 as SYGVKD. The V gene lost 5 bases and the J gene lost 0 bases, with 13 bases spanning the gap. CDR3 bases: TGTGCCATCAGTTCCCGGGGGGCCGCTAACTATGGCTACACCTTC. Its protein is CAISSRGAANYGYTF.

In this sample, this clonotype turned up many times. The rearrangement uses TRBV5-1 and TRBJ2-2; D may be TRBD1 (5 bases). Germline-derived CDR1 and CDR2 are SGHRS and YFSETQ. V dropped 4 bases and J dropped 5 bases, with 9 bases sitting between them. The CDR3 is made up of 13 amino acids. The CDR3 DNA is TGCGCCAGCAGCCCGCAGGGTACCGGGGAGCTGTTTTTT. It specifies CASSPQGTGELFF.

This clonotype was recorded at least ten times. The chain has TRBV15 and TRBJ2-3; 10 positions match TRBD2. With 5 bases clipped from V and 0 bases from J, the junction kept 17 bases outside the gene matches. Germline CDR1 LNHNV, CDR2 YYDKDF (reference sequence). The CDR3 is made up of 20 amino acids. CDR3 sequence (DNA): TGTGCCACCAGCGCTACTCAAGGGGCTAGCGGGGGAGGGAGCACAGATACGCAGTATTTT. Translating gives CATSATQGASGGGSTDTQYF. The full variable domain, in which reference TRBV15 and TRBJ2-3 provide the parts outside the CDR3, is DAMVIQNPRYQVTQFGKPVTLSCSQTLNHNVMYWYQQKSSQAPKLLFHYYDKDFNNEADTPDNFQSRRPNTSFCFLDIRSPGLGDTAMYLCATSATQGASGGGSTDTQYFGPGTRLTVL.

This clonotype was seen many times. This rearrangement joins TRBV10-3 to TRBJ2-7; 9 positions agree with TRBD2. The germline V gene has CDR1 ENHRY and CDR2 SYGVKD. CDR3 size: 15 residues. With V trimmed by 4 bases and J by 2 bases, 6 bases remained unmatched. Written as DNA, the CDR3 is TGTGCCATCAGTGGACTTGCGGGGGGGACCTACGAGCAGTACTTC. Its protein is CAISGLAGGTYEQYF.

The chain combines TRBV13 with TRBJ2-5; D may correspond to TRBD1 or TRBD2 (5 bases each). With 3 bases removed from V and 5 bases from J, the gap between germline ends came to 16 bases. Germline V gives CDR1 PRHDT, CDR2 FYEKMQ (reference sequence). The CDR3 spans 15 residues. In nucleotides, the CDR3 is TGTGCCAGCAGCTTGGGTCTCGAGGGGCCGGAGACCCAGTACTTC. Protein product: CASSLGLEGPETQYF.

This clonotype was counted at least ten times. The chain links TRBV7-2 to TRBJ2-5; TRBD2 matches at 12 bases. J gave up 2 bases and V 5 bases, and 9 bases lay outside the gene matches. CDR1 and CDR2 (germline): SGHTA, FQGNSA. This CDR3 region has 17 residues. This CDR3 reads CASSPPSGGAGQETQYF. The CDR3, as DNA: TGTGCCAGCAGCCCCCCTAGCGGGGGGGCGGGGCAAGAGACCCAGTACTTC.

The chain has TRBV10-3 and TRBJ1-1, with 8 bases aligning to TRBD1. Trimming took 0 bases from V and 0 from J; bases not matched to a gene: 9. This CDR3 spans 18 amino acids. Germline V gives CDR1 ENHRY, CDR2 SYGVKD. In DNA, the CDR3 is TGTGCCATCAGTGAGTCGGGGACAGGAGGGGATATGAACACTGAAGCTTTCTTT. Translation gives CAISESGTGGDMNTEAFF.

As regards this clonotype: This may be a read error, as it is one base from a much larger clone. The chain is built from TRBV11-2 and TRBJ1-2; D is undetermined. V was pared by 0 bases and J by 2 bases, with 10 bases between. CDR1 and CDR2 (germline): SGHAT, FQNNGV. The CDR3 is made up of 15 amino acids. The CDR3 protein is CASSLEDRGNYGYTF. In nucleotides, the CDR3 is TGTGCCAGCAGCTTAGAGGACCGAGGGAACTATGGCTACACCTTC.

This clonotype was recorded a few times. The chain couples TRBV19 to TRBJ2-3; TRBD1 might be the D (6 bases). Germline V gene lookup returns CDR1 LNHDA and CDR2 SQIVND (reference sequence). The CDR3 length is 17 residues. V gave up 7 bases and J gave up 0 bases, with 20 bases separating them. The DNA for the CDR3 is TGTGCCAGTAAGACTCCGGGACACCGAACTAGCACAGATACGCAGTATTTT. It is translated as CASKTPGHRTSTDTQYF.

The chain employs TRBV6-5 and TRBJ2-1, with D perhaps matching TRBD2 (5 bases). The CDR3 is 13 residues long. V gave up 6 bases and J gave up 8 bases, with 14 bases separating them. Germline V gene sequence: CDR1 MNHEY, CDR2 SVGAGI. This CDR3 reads CASSPDGVHEQFF. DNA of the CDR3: TGTGCCAGCAGCCCCGACGGGGTCCATGAGCAGTTCTTC.

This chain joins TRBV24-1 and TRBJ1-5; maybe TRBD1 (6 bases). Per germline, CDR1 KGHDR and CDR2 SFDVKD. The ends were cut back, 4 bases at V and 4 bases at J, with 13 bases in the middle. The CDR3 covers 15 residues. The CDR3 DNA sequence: TGTGCCACCAGTGACGCAAGGGGGAAGAATCAGCCCCAGCATTTT. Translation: CATSDARGKNQPQHF.

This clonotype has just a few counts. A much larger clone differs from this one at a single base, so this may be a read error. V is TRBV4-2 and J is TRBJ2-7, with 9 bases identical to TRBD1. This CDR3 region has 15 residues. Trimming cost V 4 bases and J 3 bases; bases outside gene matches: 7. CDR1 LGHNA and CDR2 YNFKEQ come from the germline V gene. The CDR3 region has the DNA TGTGCCAGCAGCCCCACCCAGGACAGGGGCTACGAGCAGTACTTC. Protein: CASSPTQDRGYEQYF.